This TCR beta chain was recorded in a study of a mutant IDH1 vaccine in newly diagnosed glioma. Study as a whole: Vaccines were begun 4-6 weeks after radiotherapy alone, or with temozolomide cycles. Earlier care involved radiotherapy, temozolomide, or both, and the majority received both.

The time point here: week 23, last vaccination. Vaccinated patients received 300 ug of mutant IDH1 20-mer peptide per dose, with topical imiquimod. Repertoires were generated with immunoSEQ multiplex PCR, while TCRdb's copy carries only in-frame clones and drops some. The sample includes around 56,000 clones, 81% of them seen just once. The ends lost 3 bases at V and 5 bases at J; junction bases unmatched: 10. CDR1 and CDR2 (germline): SGDLS, YYNGEE. The CDR3 is 16 amino acids. As for this clone: The antigen remains unidentified.

This receptor was identified in a woman between 35 and 50 years old with glioma. Some clones in this sample may be carry-over from other donors' samples. Sequences were derived from PBMCs, sampled from a glioma patient whose treatment included an IDH1 peptide vaccine. The V call is TRBV9, the J call TRBJ2-5; TRBD2 agrees at 10 bases. The CDR3 coding sequence is TGTGCCAGCAGCGAACAGGGACTAGCGATCGGGGAGACCCAGTACTTC. It specifies CASSEQGLAIGETQYF.